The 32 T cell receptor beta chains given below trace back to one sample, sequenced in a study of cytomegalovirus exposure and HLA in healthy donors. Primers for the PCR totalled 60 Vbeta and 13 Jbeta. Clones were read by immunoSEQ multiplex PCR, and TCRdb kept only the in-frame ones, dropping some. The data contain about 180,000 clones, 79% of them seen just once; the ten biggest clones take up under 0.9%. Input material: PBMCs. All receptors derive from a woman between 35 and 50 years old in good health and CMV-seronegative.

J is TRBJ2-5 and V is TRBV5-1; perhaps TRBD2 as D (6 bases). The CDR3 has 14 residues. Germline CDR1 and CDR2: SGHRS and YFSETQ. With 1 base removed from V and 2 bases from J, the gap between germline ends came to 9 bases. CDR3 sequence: CASSLRELQETQYF. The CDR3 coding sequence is TGCGCCAGCAGCTTGCGGGAGCTACAAGAGACCCAGTACTTC.

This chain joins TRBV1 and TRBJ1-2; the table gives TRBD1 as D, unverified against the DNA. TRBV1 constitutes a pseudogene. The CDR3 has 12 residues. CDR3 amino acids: CTSSQDTGHPYF. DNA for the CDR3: TGCACCAGCAGCCAAGATACCGGACATCCATACTTC.

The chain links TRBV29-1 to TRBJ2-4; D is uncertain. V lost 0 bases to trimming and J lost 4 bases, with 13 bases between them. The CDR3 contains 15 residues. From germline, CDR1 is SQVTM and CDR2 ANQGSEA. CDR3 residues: CSVEDRSLQKNIQYF. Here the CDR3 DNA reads TGCAGCGTTGAAGATCGTTCCCTACAGAAAAACATTCAGTACTTC.

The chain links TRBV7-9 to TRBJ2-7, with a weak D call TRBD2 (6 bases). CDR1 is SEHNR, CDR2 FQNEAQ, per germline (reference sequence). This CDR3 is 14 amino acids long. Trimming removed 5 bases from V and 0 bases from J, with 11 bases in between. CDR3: CASSPSGPSYEQYF. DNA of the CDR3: TGTGCCAGCAGCCCGAGCGGGCCCTCCTACGAGCAGTACTTC.

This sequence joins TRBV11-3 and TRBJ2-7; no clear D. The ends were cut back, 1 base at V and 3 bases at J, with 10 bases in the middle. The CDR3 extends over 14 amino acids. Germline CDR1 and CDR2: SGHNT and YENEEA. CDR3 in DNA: TGTGCCAGCAGCTTAGTTGCGACTTACTACGAGCAGTACTTC. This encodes CASSLVATYYEQYF.

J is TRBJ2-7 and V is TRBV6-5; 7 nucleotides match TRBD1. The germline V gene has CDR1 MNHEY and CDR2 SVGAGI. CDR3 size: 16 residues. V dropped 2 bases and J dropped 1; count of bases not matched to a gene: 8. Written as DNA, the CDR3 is TGTGCCAGCAGTTACGCTCCGGGACAGAATTCCTACGAGCAGTACTTC. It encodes CASSYAPGQNSYEQYF.

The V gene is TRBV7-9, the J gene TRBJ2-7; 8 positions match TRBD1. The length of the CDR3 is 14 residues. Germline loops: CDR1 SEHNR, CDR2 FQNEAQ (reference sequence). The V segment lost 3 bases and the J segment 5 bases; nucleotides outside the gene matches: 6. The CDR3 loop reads CASSFFGQGDEQYF. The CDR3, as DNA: TGTGCCAGCAGCTTTTTTGGACAGGGCGACGAGCAGTACTTC.

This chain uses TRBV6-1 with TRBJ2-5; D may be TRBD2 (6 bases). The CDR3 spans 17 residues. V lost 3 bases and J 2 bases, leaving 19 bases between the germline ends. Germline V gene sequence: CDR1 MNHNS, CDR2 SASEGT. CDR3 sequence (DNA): TGTGCCAGCAGTGAGGGTGTGGCGGGAAGATCACAAGAGACCCAGTACTTC. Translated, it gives CASSEGVAGRSQETQYF.

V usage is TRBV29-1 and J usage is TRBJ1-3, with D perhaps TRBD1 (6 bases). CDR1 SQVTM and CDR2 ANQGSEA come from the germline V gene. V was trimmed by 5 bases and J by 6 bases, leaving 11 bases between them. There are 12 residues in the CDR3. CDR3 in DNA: TGCAGCGTTCAACAGGGAGTAAACACCATATATTTT. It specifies CSVQQGVNTIYF. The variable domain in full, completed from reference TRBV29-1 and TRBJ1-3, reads SAVISQKPSRDICQRGTSLTIQCQVDSQVTMMFWYRQQPGQSLTLIATANQGSEATYESGFVIDKFPISRPNLTFSTLTVSNMSPEDSSIYLCSVQQGVNTIYFGEGSWLTVV.

The CDR3 region has the DNA TGTGCCAGCAGCTCCCTCCGAGAATCTAACTATGGCTACACCTTC. This sequence encodes CASSSLRESNYGYTF. The chain joins TRBV11-3 to TRBJ1-2; D is ambiguous. Between the trimmed V and J ends, which lost 4 bases and 0 bases, there was a span of 12 bases. The CDR3 spans 15 residues. Germline values: CDR1 SGHNT, CDR2 YENEEA.

This chain's CDR3 is CASSRDRGGPQHF. CDR3 nucleotides: TGTGCCAGCAGTCGCGACAGGGGTGGGCCCCAGCATTTT. The chain is built from TRBV6-5 and TRBJ1-5; 8 nucleotides agree with TRBD1. V lost 5 bases and J lost 9; bases outside the gene matches: 6. This CDR3 region has 13 residues. The germline gives CDR1 MNHEY, CDR2 SVGAGI.

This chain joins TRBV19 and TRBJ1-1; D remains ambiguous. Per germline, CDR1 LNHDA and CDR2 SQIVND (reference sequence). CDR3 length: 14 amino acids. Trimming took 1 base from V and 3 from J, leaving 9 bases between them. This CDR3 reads CASSIAPGDTEAFF. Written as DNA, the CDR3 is TGTGCCAGTAGTATAGCCCCGGGTGACACTGAAGCTTTCTTT.

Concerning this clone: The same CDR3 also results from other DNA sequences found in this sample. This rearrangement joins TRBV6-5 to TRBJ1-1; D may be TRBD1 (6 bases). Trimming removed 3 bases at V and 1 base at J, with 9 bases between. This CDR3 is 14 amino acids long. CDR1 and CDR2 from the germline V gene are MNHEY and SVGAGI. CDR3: CASSYRGANTEAFF. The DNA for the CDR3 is TGTGCCAGCAGTTATCGGGGGGCGAACACTGAAGCTTTCTTT.

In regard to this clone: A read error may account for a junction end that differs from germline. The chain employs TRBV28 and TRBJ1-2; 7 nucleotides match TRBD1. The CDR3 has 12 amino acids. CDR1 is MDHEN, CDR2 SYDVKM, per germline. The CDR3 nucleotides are TGTGCCAGCAGCTTATACAGGGGCGAAAGCACCTTC. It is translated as CASSLYRGESTF.

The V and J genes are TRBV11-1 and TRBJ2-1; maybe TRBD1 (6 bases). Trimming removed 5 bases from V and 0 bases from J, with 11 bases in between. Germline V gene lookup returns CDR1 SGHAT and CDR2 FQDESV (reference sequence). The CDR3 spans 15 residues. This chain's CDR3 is CASSQDRNSYNEQFF. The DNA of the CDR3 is TGTGCCAGCAGCCAGGACAGAAACTCCTACAATGAGCAGTTCTTC.

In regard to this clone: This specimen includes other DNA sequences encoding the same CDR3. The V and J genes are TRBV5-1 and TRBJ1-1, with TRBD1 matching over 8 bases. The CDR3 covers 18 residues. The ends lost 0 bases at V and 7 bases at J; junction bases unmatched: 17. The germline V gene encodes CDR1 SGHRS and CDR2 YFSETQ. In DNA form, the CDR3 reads TGCGCCAGCAGCTTGGCCAAAGGACGCGGCAGGGGGCAGGGTGAAGCTTTCTTT. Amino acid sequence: CASSLAKGRGRGQGEAFF.

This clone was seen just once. This CDR3 reads CAWRGTSCAQFF. CDR3 bases: TGTGCCTGGAGGGGGACTAGTTGCGCGCAGTTCTTC. The V call is TRBV30, the J call TRBJ2-1; 8 bases are shared with TRBD2. CDR1 and CDR2 from the germline V gene are GTSNPN and SVGIG (reference sequence). The trim removed 3 bases at V and 12 bases at J, leaving 7 bases unmatched. There are 12 residues in the CDR3.

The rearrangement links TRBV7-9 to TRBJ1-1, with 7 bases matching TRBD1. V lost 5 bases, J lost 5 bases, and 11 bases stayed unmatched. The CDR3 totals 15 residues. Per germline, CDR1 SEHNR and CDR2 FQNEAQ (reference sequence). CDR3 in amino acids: CASSRPQGGETEAFF. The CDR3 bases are TGTGCCAGCAGCCGCCCTCAGGGGGGCGAGACTGAAGCTTTCTTT.

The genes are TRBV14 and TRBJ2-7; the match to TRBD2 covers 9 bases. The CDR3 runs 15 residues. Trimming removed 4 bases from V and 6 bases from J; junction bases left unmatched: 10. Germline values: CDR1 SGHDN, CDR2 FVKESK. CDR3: CASSPFPAGGGEQYF. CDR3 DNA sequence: TGTGCCAGCAGCCCGTTTCCAGCGGGAGGTGGCGAGCAGTACTTC.

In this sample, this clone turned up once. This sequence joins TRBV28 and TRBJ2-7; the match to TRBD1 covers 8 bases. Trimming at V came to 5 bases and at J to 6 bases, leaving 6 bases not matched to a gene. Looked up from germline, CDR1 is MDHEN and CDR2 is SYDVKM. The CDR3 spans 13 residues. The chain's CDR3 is CASSPRTGLEQYF. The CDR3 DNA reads TGTGCCAGCAGTCCTCGGACAGGGCTCGAGCAGTACTTC.

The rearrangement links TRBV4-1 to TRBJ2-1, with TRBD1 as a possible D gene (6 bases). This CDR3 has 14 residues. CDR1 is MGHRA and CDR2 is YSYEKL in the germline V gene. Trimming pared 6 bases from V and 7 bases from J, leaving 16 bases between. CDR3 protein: CASSQDSGVNEQFF. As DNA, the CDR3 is TGCGCCAGCAGTCAGGACTCAGGGGTTAATGAGCAGTTCTTC.

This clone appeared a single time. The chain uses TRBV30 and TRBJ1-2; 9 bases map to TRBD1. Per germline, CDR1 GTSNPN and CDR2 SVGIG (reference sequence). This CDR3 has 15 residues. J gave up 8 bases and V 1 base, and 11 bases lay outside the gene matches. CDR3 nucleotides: TGTGCCTGGAGTGAACCGGACAGGGGATATCGAGGCTACACCTTC. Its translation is CAWSEPDRGYRGYTF.

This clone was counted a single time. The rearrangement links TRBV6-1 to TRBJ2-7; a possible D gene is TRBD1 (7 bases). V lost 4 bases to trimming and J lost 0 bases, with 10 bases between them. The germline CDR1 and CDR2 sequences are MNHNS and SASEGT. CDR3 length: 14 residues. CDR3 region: CASSAQGGSYEQYF. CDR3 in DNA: TGTGCCAGCAGTGCCCAGGGGGGCTCCTACGAGCAGTACTTC.

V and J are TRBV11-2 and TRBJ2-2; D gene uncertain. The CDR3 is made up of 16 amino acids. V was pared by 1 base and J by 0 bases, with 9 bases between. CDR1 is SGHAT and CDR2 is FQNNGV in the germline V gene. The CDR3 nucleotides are TGTGCCAGCAGCTTAGTTTCGCTAGCGAACACCGGGGAGCTGTTTTTT. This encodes CASSLVSLANTGELFF.

The CDR3 region is CASSLGRGNSPLHF. The CDR3 DNA is TGTGCCAGCAGCTTAGGCCGGGGGAATTCACCCCTCCACTTT. The chain is built from TRBV13 and TRBJ1-6, with TRBD1 as a possible D gene (5 bases). CDR1 and CDR2 from the germline V gene are PRHDT and FYEKMQ (reference sequence). V was shortened by 0 bases and J by 7 bases, with 7 bases between the two germline ends. CDR3 length: 14 amino acids.

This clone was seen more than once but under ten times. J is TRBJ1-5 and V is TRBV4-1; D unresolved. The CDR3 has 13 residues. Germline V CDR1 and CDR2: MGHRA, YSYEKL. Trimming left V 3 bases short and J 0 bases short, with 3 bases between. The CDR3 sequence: CASSHLSNQPQHF. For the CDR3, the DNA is TGCGCCAGCAGCCACCTTAGCAATCAGCCCCAGCATTTT.

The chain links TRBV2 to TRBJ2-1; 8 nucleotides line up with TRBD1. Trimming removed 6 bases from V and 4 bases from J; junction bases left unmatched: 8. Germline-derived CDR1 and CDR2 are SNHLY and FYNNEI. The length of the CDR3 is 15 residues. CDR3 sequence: CASRDRAGGYNEQFF. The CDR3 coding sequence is TGTGCCAGCAGGGACAGGGCTGGGGGTTACAATGAGCAGTTCTTC.

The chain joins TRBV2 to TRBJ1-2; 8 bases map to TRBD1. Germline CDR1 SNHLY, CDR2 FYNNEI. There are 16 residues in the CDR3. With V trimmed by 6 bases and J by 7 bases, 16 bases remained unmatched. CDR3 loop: CASRHAVGTGLGGYTF. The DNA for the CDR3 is TGTGCCAGCAGACATGCGGTCGGGACAGGCCTCGGTGGCTACACCTTC.

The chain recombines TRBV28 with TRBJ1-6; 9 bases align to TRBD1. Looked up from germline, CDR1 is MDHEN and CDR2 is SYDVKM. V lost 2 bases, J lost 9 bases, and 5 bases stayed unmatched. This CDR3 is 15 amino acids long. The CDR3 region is CASSLGGQGRSPLHF. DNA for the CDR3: TGTGCCAGCAGTTTAGGGGGACAGGGTCGTTCACCCCTCCACTTT.

The DNA of the CDR3 is TGTGCCAGCAGCTTAGCGGGAGGTAGATATGAGCAGTTCTTC. It codes for CASSLAGGRYEQFF. This sequence joins TRBV11-3 and TRBJ2-1; 7 bases fit TRBD2. Germline V gene data show CDR1 as SGHNT and CDR2 as YENEEA. This CDR3 spans 14 amino acids. V dropped 1 base and J dropped 8; count of bases not matched to a gene: 5.

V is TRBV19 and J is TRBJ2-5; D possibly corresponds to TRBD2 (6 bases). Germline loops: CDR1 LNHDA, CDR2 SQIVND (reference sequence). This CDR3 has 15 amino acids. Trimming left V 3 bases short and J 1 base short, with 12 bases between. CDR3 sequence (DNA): TGTGCCAGTAGTATCGGTGGGGGGACCCAAGAGACCCAGTACTTC. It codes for CASSIGGGTQETQYF.

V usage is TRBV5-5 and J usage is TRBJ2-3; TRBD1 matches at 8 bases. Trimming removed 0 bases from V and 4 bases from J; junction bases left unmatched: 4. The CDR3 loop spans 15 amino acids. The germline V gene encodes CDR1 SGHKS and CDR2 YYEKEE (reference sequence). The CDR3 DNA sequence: TGTGCCAGCAGCTTGGGACAGGGGTGGGCAGATACGCAGTATTTT. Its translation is CASSLGQGWADTQYF.